The 21 T cell receptor beta chains listed next were all sequenced from one sample in a study of CD8 T cells in ankylosing spondylitis (dated by TCRdb to about 2017). The library relied on 5' RACE. Sequencing took place on an Illumina HiSeq 2500. The raw public reads went through TCRdb reprocessing: fastp at Q25, MiXCR clone calling, in-frame beta chains kept. Identical CDR3 protein sequences are pooled into one entry, listed with their most common genes and DNA. The sample profile shows 35,000 to 50,000 distinct CDR3 sequences; around 10% of them were found once. The ten top clones hold roughly 15% of the sample. Sequencing was carried out using blood, either unsorted or a sorted T cell fraction (not recorded which). The receptors were gathered from a male donor with ankylosing spondylitis or in good health (not recorded which).

This chain connects TRBV20-1 to TRBJ2-3, with TRBD2 identical over 8 bases. The junction had 11 bases not matched to a gene; V was cut back by 8 bases and J by 4 bases. Germline CDR1 and CDR2: DFQATT and SNEGSKA (reference sequence). The CDR3 loop spans 14 amino acids. The CDR3 DNA follows: TGCAGTCTCGCGGCGGGAGGATGGCCAGATACGCAGTATTTT. Translation gives CSLAAGGWPDTQYF.

This clonotype was detected many times. Here the CDR3 omits its conserved ending phenylalanine or tryptophan, so a read error is the likely source. This rearrangement joins TRBV20-1 to TRBJ2-2; perhaps D is TRBD1 or TRBD2 (6 bases each). The CDR3 spans 14 residues. Germline V gene sequence: CDR1 DFQATT, CDR2 SNEGSKA (reference sequence). V lost 6 bases and J lost 4, with 15 bases in between. The CDR3 loop reads CSARMGGSTGELFS. The CDR3 coding sequence is TGCAGTGCCCGGATGGGGGGCTCCACCGGGGAGCTGTTTTCT.

This clonotype was recorded many times. J is TRBJ2-3 and V is TRBV7-8; 9 bases fit TRBD1. The CDR3 extends over 12 amino acids. Trimming cost V 11 bases and J 5 bases; bases outside gene matches: 5. Germline V gene data show CDR1 as SGHVS and CDR2 as FQNEAQ. CDR3 protein: CASGQGGDTQYF. CDR3 nucleotides: TGTGCCTCGGGACAGGGAGGAGATACGCAGTATTTT.

This clonotype has a count of ten or more. This chain links TRBV5-1 with TRBJ2-5; no firm D call. The V and J ends lost 0 bases and 3 bases respectively, with 6 bases between them. Germline assignment: CDR1 SGHRS and CDR2 YFSETQ. The CDR3 covers 13 residues. This CDR3 reads CASSLGAEETQYF. CDR3 nucleotide sequence: TGCGCCAGCAGCTTGGGGGCAGAAGAGACCCAGTACTTC.

The chain carries TRBV7-6 and TRBJ2-1; D not resolved. Germline V gene data show CDR1 as SGHVS and CDR2 as FNYEAQ. The CDR3 has 19 residues. V was cut by 4 bases and J by 2 bases, with 24 bases left in between. CDR3 DNA sequence: TGTGCCAGCAGCTCCCCCAAGGACGGGCCGTATCTTACCTACAATGAGCAGTTCTTC. It encodes CASSSPKDGPYLTYNEQFF. Full variable domain (outside the CDR3, taken from reference TRBV7-6 and TRBJ2-1): GAGVSQSPRYKVTKRGQDVALRCDPISGHVSLYWYRQALGQGPEFLTYFNYEAQQDKSGLPNDRFSAERPEGSISTLTIQRTEQRDSAMYRCASSSPKDGPYLTYNEQFFGPGTRLTVL.

This clonotype has ten or more counts. The CDR3 reads CASSLATSGIPGELFF. The CDR3 nucleotides are TGTGCCAGCAGCTTAGCGACTAGCGGGATCCCCGGGGAGCTGTTTTTT. The gene calls are TRBV7-6 and TRBJ2-2, with TRBD2 matching 11 bases. V lost 0 bases, J lost 6 bases, and 3 bases stayed unmatched. Germline CDR1 SGHVS, CDR2 FNYEAQ. This CDR3 contains 16 residues. The full variable domain, completed using reference TRBV7-6 and TRBJ2-2, is GAGVSQSPRYKVTKRGQDVALRCDPISGHVSLYWYRQALGQGPEFLTYFNYEAQQDKSGLPNDRFSAERPEGSISTLTIQRTEQRDSAMYRCASSLATSGIPGELFFGEGSRLTVL.

In its sample, this clonotype was seen many times. This chain connects TRBV28 to TRBJ2-3; 7 positions match TRBD2. From germline, CDR1 is MDHEN and CDR2 SYDVKM. The CDR3 is made up of 16 amino acids. The J segment lost 0 bases and the V segment lost 2 bases, leaving 5 bases of the junction unmatched. This chain's CDR3 is CASSLTSSGSTDTQYF. In DNA form, the CDR3 reads TGTGCCAGCAGTTTAACCTCTAGCGGTAGCACAGATACGCAGTATTTT.

The chain combines TRBV27 with TRBJ2-7; D might be TRBD1 (5 bases). Trimming took off 7 bases at V and 3 bases at J, with 16 bases between the two ends. Germline values: CDR1 MNHEY, CDR2 SMNVEV (reference sequence). There are 14 residues in the CDR3. The CDR3 bases are TGTGCCAGCACCCCATGGGGTAGGGGCTACGAGCAGTACTTC. As protein: CASTPWGRGYEQYF.

This clonotype was seen ten or more times. The V gene is TRBV16, the J gene TRBJ1-5; D gene ambiguous. Trimming left V 4 bases short and J 0 bases short, with 4 bases between. There are 13 residues in the CDR3. Germline V gives CDR1 KGHSY, CDR2 FQNENV. CDR3 coding DNA: TGTGCCAGCAGCCCTTATAGCAATCAGCCCCAGCATTTT. Translation: CASSPYSNQPQHF.

The table lists this clonotype with many counts. The V call is TRBV7-3, the J call TRBJ2-5; 13 bases map to TRBD2. The CDR3 totals 15 residues. The J segment lost 3 bases and the V segment lost 4 bases, leaving 2 bases of the junction unmatched. Per germline, CDR1 SGHTA and CDR2 FQGTGA. The CDR3 coding sequence is TGTGCCAGCAGCTCAGGACTAGCGGGAGAAGAGACCCAGTACTTC. This encodes CASSSGLAGEETQYF. Drawing the rest from reference TRBV7-3 and TRBJ2-5, the complete variable domain is GAGVSQTPSNKVTEKGKYVELRCDPISGHTALYWYRQSLGQGPEFLIYFQGTGAADDSGLPNDRFFAVRPEGSVSTLKIQRTERGDSAVYLCASSSGLAGEETQYFGPGTRLLVL.

This clonotype was seen repeatedly, ten times or more. This chain connects TRBV6-1 to TRBJ1-6; D not certain. CDR1 MNHNS and CDR2 SASEGT come from the germline V gene. The CDR3 consists of 18 residues. Trimming stripped 6 bases from V and 4 bases from J, with 22 bases between. The CDR3 is CASSSPGGGSDYNSPLHF. CDR3 sequence (DNA): TGTGCCAGCAGCTCACCCGGAGGAGGGTCGGATTATAATTCACCCCTCCACTTT.

J is TRBJ2-6 and V is TRBV6-1; the D is unclear. Trimming pared 1 base from V and 4 bases from J, leaving 8 bases between. CDR1 is MNHNS, CDR2 SASEGT, per germline. CDR3 size: 15 residues. In DNA, the CDR3 is TGTGCCAGCAGTGAAGTCGAAGTAGGGGCCAACGTCCTGACTTTC. Protein: CASSEVEVGANVLTF.

At least ten counts were recorded for this clonotype. The gene calls are TRBV7-2 and TRBJ2-1; 8 bases fit TRBD2. Looked up from germline, CDR1 is SGHTA and CDR2 is FQGNSA. The J segment lost 3 bases and the V segment lost 2 bases, leaving 0 bases of the junction unmatched. This CDR3 is 14 amino acids long. The CDR3 here is CASSLTSGYNEQFF. Written as DNA, the CDR3 is TGTGCCAGCAGCTTAACTAGCGGCTACAATGAGCAGTTCTTC.

This clonotype was detected ten times or more. The gene calls are TRBV7-8 and TRBJ2-2, with TRBD1 as a possible D gene (6 bases). The germline V gene encodes CDR1 SGHVS and CDR2 FQNEAQ. The CDR3 runs to 19 residues. Trimming cost V 5 bases and J 1 base, with 23 bases left between them. The CDR3 is CASSQRSPRDIVNTGELFF. As DNA, the CDR3 is TGTGCCAGCAGCCAAAGGTCTCCCCGGGACATAGTGAACACCGGGGAGCTGTTTTTT.

Ten or more counts support this clonotype. The gene calls are TRBV6-2 or TRBV6-3 and TRBJ1-1; no clear D. This CDR3 is 18 amino acids long. CDR1 MNHEY and CDR2 SVGEGT come from the germline V gene. V was pared by 0 bases and J by 0 bases, with 17 bases between. CDR3 nucleotide sequence: TGTGCCAGCAGTTACTCCACCATCCGGGATAAGGTGAACACTGAAGCTTTCTTT. This translates into CASSYSTIRDKVNTEAFF.

The chain employs TRBV29-1 and TRBJ2-3; 13 bases are shared with TRBD2. With 4 bases clipped from V and 4 bases from J, the junction kept 2 bases outside the gene matches. Germline values: CDR1 SQVTM, CDR2 ANQGSEA. This CDR3 spans 14 amino acids. CDR3 region: CSVGTSGRSDTQYF. CDR3 DNA sequence: TGCAGCGTTGGGACTAGCGGGAGATCAGATACGCAGTATTTT.

This clonotype was observed at least ten times. V is TRBV5-1 and J is TRBJ2-3, with TRBD1 identical over 11 bases. Germline trimming cut 3 bases from V and 2 bases from J; bases unmatched to any gene: 2. The CDR3 spans 15 residues. Per germline, CDR1 SGHRS and CDR2 YFSETQ. CDR3 sequence: CASSSDRGPTDTQYF. In DNA, the CDR3 is TGCGCCAGCAGCTCGGACAGGGGGCCCACAGATACGCAGTATTTT.

This clonotype came up many times. The chain couples TRBV5-1 to TRBJ2-1; D not certain. The V end was cut by 4 bases, the J end by 0 bases, with 11 bases between. The germline V gene has CDR1 SGHRS and CDR2 YFSETQ. The CDR3 runs to 15 residues. CDR3 amino acids: CASSLSPGSYNEQFF. The CDR3 DNA reads as TGCGCCAGCAGCCTTAGCCCCGGCTCCTACAATGAGCAGTTCTTC.

The table lists this clonotype with many counts. The chain combines TRBV4-1 with TRBJ2-5, with TRBD1 as a possible D gene (9 bases). Deletions cut 1 base from V and 9 bases from J, with 24 bases between. The V gene's germline CDR1 is MGHRA and CDR2 YSYEKL. The CDR3 is 17 amino acids. The CDR3: CASSQAPTGGPGGAQYF. The CDR3 DNA follows: TGCGCCAGCAGCCAAGCTCCGACAGGGGGGCCCGGGGGGGCCCAGTACTTC.

This clonotype was counted many times. The V call is TRBV5-1, the J call TRBJ2-7; D gene ambiguous. CDR3 length equals 16 residues. Between the trimmed V and J ends, which lost 5 bases and 3 bases, there was a span of 21 bases. Germline CDR1 and CDR2: SGHRS and YFSETQ. The CDR3: CASSVNIGLSSYEQYF. The CDR3 nucleotides are TGCGCCAGCAGTGTAAATATCGGGCTAAGCAGCTACGAGCAGTACTTC.

The sample holds many counts of this clonotype. The rearrangement links TRBV20-1 to TRBJ2-2; 7 bases map to TRBD2. The CDR3 sequence is 14 residues long. V was clipped by 3 bases and J by 5 bases; unmatched bases: 6. CDR1 and CDR2 from the germline V gene are DFQATT and SNEGSKA (reference sequence). The CDR3 sequence is CSARGGRETGELFF. The CDR3 nucleotides are TGCAGTGCTAGGGGAGGGAGGGAAACCGGGGAGCTGTTTTTT.